A selection of T cell receptor beta chains follows, all from one sample in a study of blood T cell repertoires in COVID-19. Sequenced by immunoSEQ multiplex PCR; TCRdb stores in-frame clones only, minus some. The table has around 370,000 clones, around nine tenths seen once. The sample taken for sequencing was peripheral blood. The receptors were gathered from a woman between 18 and 29 years old who had recovered from COVID-19. CDR3s include the opening cysteine and the closing phenylalanine or tryptophan. A D gene is named only where the DNA matches it firmly. Size is omitted from some rows. Given values are once, few, many or a class for expanded clones.

>TRBV27|17|.|TRBJ2-3|.
CASSLSPSSGSTDTQYF
TGTGCCAGCAGTTTATCCCCCAGTTCGGGGAGCACAGATACGCAGTATTTT
>TRBV5-1|13|.|TRBJ1-5|.
CASSPSGFQPQHF
TGCGCCAGCAGCCCATCGGGGTTCCAGCCCCAGCATTTT
>TRBV5-8|16|.|TRBJ1-5|TRBD1
CASSHARDRAGQPQHF
TGTGCCAGCAGCCACGCCCGGGACAGGGCGGGTCAGCCCCAGCATTTT
>TRBV7-9|15|.|TRBJ1-1|TRBD1
CASSSQGPPNTEAFF
TGTGCCAGCAGCTCACAGGGGCCACCTAACACTGAAGCTTTCTTT
>TRBV11-3|15|.|TRBJ2-1|.
CASSWGGTPDNEQFF
TGTGCCAGCAGTTGGGGAGGGACACCTGACAATGAGCAGTTCTTC
>TRBV10-2|14|.|TRBJ1-6|TRBD1
CASSHRGYNSPLHF
TGCGCCAGCAGCCACAGGGGTTATAATTCACCCCTCCACTTT
>TRBV25-1|15|once|TRBJ2-3|.
CASGPFARRTDTQYF
TGTGCCAGCGGTCCCTTCGCGCGGCGCACAGATACGCAGTATTTT
>TRBV6-2/TRBV6-3|17|.|TRBJ1-1|TRBD1
CASSYPPRTGMNTEAFF
TGTGCCAGCAGTTACCCCCCAAGGACAGGCATGAACACTGAAGCTTTCTTT
>TRBV30|14|.|TRBJ1-2|TRBD1
CAWTRDRGLSGYTF
TGTGCCTGGACTCGGGACAGGGGGCTTAGTGGCTACACCTTC
>TRBV7-9|17|.|TRBJ2-2|TRBD2
CASSSGTSGARGGELFF
TGTGCCAGCAGCTCCGGGACTAGCGGGGCGAGGGGCGGGGAGCTGTTTTTT
>TRBV14|12|.|TRBJ1-2|.
CASSRQNYGYTF
TGTGCCAGCAGCCGACAGAACTATGGCTACACCTTC
>TRBV5-1|16|once|TRBJ2-5|.
CASSLGLGPPQETQYF
TGCGCCAGCAGCTTGGGACTAGGCCCCCCCCAAGAGACCCAGTACTTC
>TRBV4-1|16|.|TRBJ1-6|TRBD1
CASSQPSQGVDSPLHF
TGCGCCAGCAGCCAGCCTTCCCAGGGGGTGGATTCACCCCTCCACTTT
>TRBV4-3|16|.|TRBJ2-1|TRBD1
CASSQDLAGGLNEQFF
TGCGCCAGCAGCCAAGATTTGGCAGGGGGCTTGAATGAGCAGTTCTTC
>TRBV11-3|17|once|TRBJ2-1|.
CASSLTGTLSSYNEQFF
TGTGCCAGCAGCTTAACCGGGACTTTGAGCTCCTACAATGAGCAGTTCTTC
>TRBV4-1|17|.|TRBJ2-2|.
CASRAGIRAHNTGELFF
TGCGCCAGCAGGGCAGGGATTCGGGCCCACAACACCGGGGAGCTGTTTTTT
>TRBV11-2|15|.|TRBJ1-1|TRBD1
CASSLGTGEYTEAFF
TGTGCCAGCAGCTTAGGTACAGGGGAGTACACTGAAGCTTTCTTT
>TRBV4-3|14|.|TRBJ1-2|.
CASSQDPVHSGYTF
TGCGCCAGCAGCCAAGATCCGGTTCACAGCGGCTACACCTTC
>TRBV7-9|13|once|TRBJ2-5|TRBD2
CASSFSGQETQYF
TGTGCCAGCAGCTTTAGCGGGCAAGAGACCCAGTACTTC
>TRBV7-9|15|.|TRBJ2-1|TRBD2
CASSSLADLYNEQFF
TGTGCCAGCAGCTCACTAGCGGATCTTTACAATGAGCAGTTCTTC
>TRBV29-1|16|.|TRBJ1-1|.
CSVEPTGGVRGTEAFF
TGCAGCGTTGAACCGACCGGAGGGGTGCGAGGGACTGAAGCTTTCTTT
>TRBV30|14|once|TRBJ1-2|.
CAWGVMGREYGYTF
TGTGCCTGGGGAGTGATGGGGCGGGAATATGGCTACACCTTC
>TRBV12-3/TRBV12-4|13|once|TRBJ1-1|.
CATVGDFNTEAFF
TGTGCCACGGTTGGGGACTTTAACACTGAAGCTTTCTTT
>TRBV18|14|.|TRBJ1-1|TRBD1
CASSPQGASTEAFF
TGTGCCAGCTCACCACAGGGGGCGAGCACTGAAGCTTTCTTT
>TRBV5-6|15|.|TRBJ2-2|.
CASSLVDRDTGELFF
TGTGCCAGCAGCTTGGTCGATAGAGACACCGGGGAGCTGTTTTTT
>TRBV3-1/TRBV3-2|18|.|TRBJ2-5|TRBD2
CASSQAVGTSGSRRTQYF
TGTGCCAGCAGCCAAGCGGTGGGGACTAGCGGGAGTAGACGTACCCAGTACTTC
>TRBV6-1|17|.|TRBJ2-3|TRBD2
CASSEGASGRRTDTQYF
TGTGCCAGCAGTGAAGGGGCTAGCGGGAGAAGGACAGATACGCAGTATTTT
>TRBV6-5|14|.|TRBJ1-4|.
CASRGDFGGEKLFF
TGTGCCAGCAGAGGGGACTTTGGGGGTGAAAAACTGTTTTTT
>TRBV9|15|.|TRBJ1-3|.
CASSSPAGSGNTIYF
TGTGCCAGCAGCTCCCCGGCAGGCTCTGGAAACACCATATATTTT
>TRBV5-1|14|.|TRBJ2-2|.
CASSLAGSGGELFF
TGCGCCAGCAGCTTGGCTGGGTCGGGCGGGGAGCTGTTTTTT
>TRBV20-1|16|.|TRBJ2-1|.
CSASLGLASSYNEQFF
TGCAGTGCTAGTTTAGGTCTAGCCAGCTCCTACAATGAGCAGTTCTTC
>TRBV19|14|.|TRBJ1-1|.
CASIWGRGNTEAFF
TGTGCCAGTATCTGGGGCAGGGGGAACACTGAAGCTTTCTTT
>TRBV10-3|16|.|TRBJ1-1|.
CAISESSLRWNTEAFF
TGTGCCATCAGTGAGTCGAGTTTGAGGTGGAACACTGAAGCTTTCTTT
>TRBV4-2|18|.|TRBJ2-3|TRBD2
CASSQDVVAGGFTDTQYF
TGTGCCAGCAGCCAAGATGTGGTAGCGGGAGGGTTCACAGATACGCAGTATTTT
>TRBV5-5|18|.|TRBJ2-2|TRBD1
CASSPPGQGITYTGELFF
TGTGCCAGCAGCCCACCGGGACAGGGTATCACATACACCGGGGAGCTGTTTTTT
>TRBV5-5|13|.|TRBJ1-1|.
CASSLVRGTEAFF
TGTGCCAGCAGCTTGGTCAGGGGCACTGAAGCTTTCTTT
>TRBV12-3/TRBV12-4|13|.|TRBJ1-5|.
CASSPGSNQPQHF
TGTGCCAGCAGTCCAGGTAGCAATCAGCCCCAGCATTTT
>TRBV5-1|15|.|TRBJ2-1|TRBD2
CASSLAPTSGDEQFF
TGCGCCAGCAGCTTGGCCCCGACTAGCGGGGATGAGCAGTTCTTC
>TRBV9|19|.|TRBJ2-2|TRBD2
CASSVVALAGGLYTGELFF
TGTGCCAGCAGCGTAGTAGCCCTAGCGGGAGGGCTATACACCGGGGAGCTGTTTTTT
>TRBV5-4|16|.|TRBJ2-3|TRBD1
CASSSPGPTGPDTQYF
TGTGCCAGCAGCTCCCCCGGACCGACAGGGCCAGATACGCAGTATTTT
>TRBV6-6|14|.|TRBJ2-1|.
CASSYGGEYNEQFF
TGTGCCAGCAGTTACGGCGGAGAGTACAATGAGCAGTTCTTC
>TRBV4-3|15|.|TRBJ2-3|.
CASSQDLPKPDTQYF
TGCGCCAGCAGCCAAGATCTACCAAAGCCAGATACGCAGTATTTT
>TRBV10-1|14|.|TRBJ2-3|TRBD2
CASISAGGVDTQYF
TGCGCCAGCATCTCTGCGGGAGGGGTAGATACGCAGTATTTT
>TRBV19|15|.|TRBJ2-3|TRBD2
CASRASGQSTDTQYF
TGTGCTTCACGGGCTAGCGGACAATCAACAGATACGCAGTATTTT
>TRBV29-1|12|once|TRBJ2-1|.
CSVASVHNEQFF
TGCAGCGTAGCTAGCGTCCACAATGAGCAGTTCTTC